The clone carrying this T cell receptor beta chain was seen at least ten times. Its antigen is unknown. RNA transcripts were the template for amplifying TCR beta CDR3 regions. An initial round of RT-PCR targeting the TCR CDR3 relied on the HTBI primer set. Via MiXCR, TCRdb re-called the multiplex PCR reads, giving one row per CDR3 protein. The sample consists of some 490,000 distinct CDR3 sequences, about 20% of them appearing once. Patients were excluded for uncontrolled infection, other autoimmune disease, pregnancy or lactation. Diagnostic decisions used clinical symptoms, serum thyroxine and TRAb, thyroid ultrasound and orbital computed tomography. The sample belongs to a study of T cells in Graves' hyperthyroidism and ophthalmopathy. Germline values: CDR1 MDHEN, CDR2 SYDVKM. The CDR3 spans 17 residues. The V gene end was trimmed by 6 bases and the J gene end by 1 base; junction bases not matched to a gene: 12.

Study-wide findings and caveats: Model predictions of ophthalmopathy came a median about 6.3 months before onset.

The material sequenced was blood. The chain carries TRBV28 and TRBJ1-1; 9 positions match TRBD1. The receptor was isolated from a woman in her seventies with Graves' ophthalmopathy. The CDR3 region has the DNA TGTGCCAGCAGGTTAAGGACAGGGGTATCCGCGAACACTGAAGCTTTCTTT. Translated: CASRLRTGVSANTEAFF.